These 21 T cell receptor beta chains were sequenced from one sample in a study of metastatic and nonmetastatic thyroid tumors. Using MiXCR, TCRdb reanalyzed the PCR reads. The sample comprises roughly 53,000 clones, roughly 20% of which are singletons, and under 4.5% rests with the top ten. Prior to thyroid surgery, none of the patients had received any treatment. Specimen: blood. The source is a female donor with papillary thyroid cancer or a benign thyroid nodule (not recorded which). Some clones in this sample may be carry-over from other donors' samples.

This clone has at least ten counts. This chain uses TRBV4-2 with TRBJ2-7; tentatively, D is TRBD2 (5 bases). The germline V and J ends were trimmed by 1 base and 5 bases, with 18 bases remaining between them. CDR3 size: 16 residues. CDR1 LGHNA and CDR2 YNFKEQ come from the germline V gene. This CDR3 reads CASSQGQLADSHEQYF. As DNA, the CDR3 is TGTGCCAGCAGCCAAGGTCAGCTAGCCGATTCCCACGAGCAGTACTTC.

This clone was picked up many times. The chain recombines TRBV20-1 with TRBJ2-3; 10 bases align to TRBD2. V was pared by 3 bases and J by 1 base, with 4 bases of the junction left unmatched. The length of the CDR3 is 15 residues. The V gene's germline CDR1 is DFQATT and CDR2 SNEGSKA (reference sequence). DNA for the CDR3: TGCAGTGCTAGTTCAGGGACTAGCGGCACAGATACGCAGTATTTT. Protein: CSASSGTSGTDTQYF.

This clone was recorded many times. V gene TRBV7-1 combines with J gene TRBJ2-6; the D is unclear. TRBV7-1 is recorded as an ORF, its role being uncertain. Trimming left V 3 bases short and J 2 bases short, with 23 bases between. The CDR3 spans 20 residues. CDR3 in amino acids: CASSSPGLVGRQAGANVLTF. In DNA, the CDR3 is TGTGCCAGCAGCTCCCCAGGCCTTGTCGGCCGCCAAGCTGGGGCCAACGTCCTGACTTTC.

The V gene is TRBV20-1, the J gene TRBJ2-4, with TRBD2 identical over 7 bases. CDR1 is DFQATT and CDR2 is SNEGSKA in the germline V gene (reference sequence). The V and J ends lost 0 bases and 10 bases, in that order; junction bases with no gene match: 12. The CDR3 runs 15 residues. The DNA of the CDR3 is TGCAGTGCTAGAGATAACCAGGGAGGGCCGAAAATTCAGTACTTC. Encoded protein: CSARDNQGGPKIQYF.

This clone was observed at least ten times. V gene TRBV5-6 combines with J gene TRBJ1-6; TRBD1 might be the D (5 bases). Germline CDR1 is SGHDT and CDR2 is YYEEEE. Trimming cost V 1 base and J 7 bases, with 12 bases left between them. The length of the CDR3 is 15 residues. DNA for the CDR3: TGTGCCAGCAGCTTGACCAGGGCTCGGAATTCACCCCTCCACTTT. Translation gives CASSLTRARNSPLHF.

This clone was seen ten or more times. The V and J genes are TRBV27 and TRBJ2-1; no firm D call. The length of the CDR3 is 16 residues. CDR1 is MNHEY, CDR2 SMNVEV, per germline (reference sequence). Trimming took 0 bases from V and 2 from J, leaving 11 bases between them. CDR3 loop: CASSLSSPATYNEQFF. Written as DNA, the CDR3 is TGTGCCAGCAGTTTATCGTCGCCAGCTACCTACAATGAGCAGTTCTTC.

The chain carries TRBV24-1 and TRBJ2-1; 8 bases line up with TRBD2. Germline CDR1 reads KGHDR; CDR2 reads SFDVKD. The CDR3 sequence is 14 residues long. V lost 10 bases to trimming and J lost 6 bases; unmatched junction nucleotides: 10. This CDR3 is CATRYPGGVNEQFF. The CDR3 DNA is TGTGCCACGAGATACCCGGGGGGGGTCAATGAGCAGTTCTTC.

On this clone itself: A read error is possible here, since a much larger clone lies one base away. The same CDR3 also results from other DNA sequences found in this sample. This chain links TRBV7-3 with TRBJ1-2, with a weak D call TRBD1 (6 bases). Germline V gene lookup returns CDR1 SGHTA and CDR2 FQGTGA. The length of the CDR3 is 14 residues. CDR3 in DNA: TGTGCCAGCAGCTTAAGCGGGGACAACTATGGCTACACTTTC. This codes for CASSLSGDNYGYTF.

This clone was recorded at least ten times. The chain's CDR3 is CASSLYEKLFF. The CDR3 coding sequence is TGCGCCAGCAGCTTGTATGAAAAACTGTTTTTT. The V and J genes are TRBV5-1 and TRBJ1-4; D is unclear. Germline assignment: CDR1 SGHRS and CDR2 YFSETQ. There are 11 residues in the CDR3. Trimming took off 1 base at V and 6 bases at J, with 1 base between the two ends.

This clone has a handful of counts. Possible read error: a much larger clone is one base away. The rearrangement joins TRBV9 to TRBJ2-7, with a tentative D call TRBD1 (6 bases). The CDR3 is made up of 18 amino acids. Trimming took off 0 bases at V and 5 bases at J, with 24 bases between the two ends. CDR1 and CDR2 (germline): SGDLS, YYNGEE. The CDR3 here is CASSVEADSGRGDHEQYF. The CDR3 region has the DNA TGTGCCAGCAGCGTAGAAGCGGACAGTGGGCGAGGGGACCACGAGCAGTACTTC.

This clone showed up many times. This chain uses TRBV18 with TRBJ2-5; D is undetermined. The germline V gene has CDR1 KGHSH and CDR2 LQKENI. The V end lost 0 bases, the J end lost 7 bases, and 12 bases lay between the germline ends. The CDR3 loop spans 14 amino acids. CDR3 residues: CASSPPVWVGTQYF. In DNA form, the CDR3 reads TGTGCCAGCTCACCACCTGTGTGGGTGGGGACCCAGTACTTC.

The CDR3 protein is CASRLGQETDEQFF. DNA of the CDR3: TGTGCCAGCAGATTGGGACAGGAAACTGATGAGCAGTTCTTC. The V gene is TRBV2, the J gene TRBJ2-1, with 8 positions matching TRBD1. Unmatched junction bases numbered 9, after V lost 6 bases and J lost 8 bases. There are 14 residues in the CDR3. Germline assignment: CDR1 SNHLY and CDR2 FYNNEI.

This clone showed up many times. The chain joins TRBV30 to TRBJ2-1, with a tentative D call TRBD2 (5 bases). This CDR3 has 17 residues. Germline CDR1 reads GTSNPN; CDR2 reads SVGIG (reference sequence). The ends were cut back, 0 bases at V and 4 bases at J, with 19 bases in the middle. The CDR3, as DNA: TGTGCCTGGAGTGTACTAGTTTCACGAAGCCTTTACAATGAGCAGTTCTTC. It yields the protein CAWSVLVSRSLYNEQFF.

Ten or more counts support this clone. The CDR3 DNA follows: TGTGCCAGCAGCTTATTCAGGTTACCCTACGAGCAGTACTTC. Its translation is CASSLFRLPYEQYF. The chain is built from TRBV7-2 and TRBJ2-7; D is ambiguous. The CDR3 length is 14 residues. V was shortened by 2 bases and J by 2 bases, with 10 bases between the two germline ends. Per the germline V gene, CDR1 is SGHTA and CDR2 is FQGNSA.

This clone was picked up a small number of times. It may be a read error: a sequence one base away is much more abundant. J is TRBJ2-3 and V is TRBV7-9; D unclear. V dropped 5 bases and J dropped 5 bases, with 8 bases sitting between them. This CDR3 contains 12 residues. Germline lookup yields CDR1 SEHNR and CDR2 FQNEAQ (reference sequence). The CDR3 region has the DNA TGTGCCAGCAGCCTCCACGGAGATACGCAGTATTTT. It yields the protein CASSLHGDTQYF. The full variable domain, rest sourced from reference TRBV7-9 and TRBJ2-3, is DTGVSQNPRHKITKRGQNVTFRCDPISEHNRLYWYRQTLGQGPEFLTYFQNEAQLEKSRLLSDRFSAERPKGSFSTLEIQRTEQGDSAMYLCASSLHGDTQYFGPGTRLTVL.

This clone was seen ten or more times. The chain uses TRBV28 and TRBJ2-7; maybe TRBD2 (5 bases). Germline CDR1 reads MDHEN; CDR2 reads SYDVKM. The V and J ends lost 5 bases and 5 bases respectively, with 28 bases between them. This CDR3 spans 18 amino acids. The CDR3 coding sequence is TGTGCCAGCAGTACCTCCAACCCTCGGACTTCACAAGGGAACGAGCAGTACTTC. This translates into CASSTSNPRTSQGNEQYF.

This clone was seen at least ten times. The rearrangement uses TRBV9 and TRBJ1-4, with 7 bases matching TRBD1. CDR1 and CDR2 (germline): SGDLS, YYNGEE. The ends lost 4 bases at V and 3 bases at J; junction bases unmatched: 12. The CDR3 is made up of 17 amino acids. The CDR3 nucleotides read TGTGCCAGCAGCCCAGTAGCACAGGGGAAGGCTAATGAAAAACTGTTTTTT. This codes for CASSPVAQGKANEKLFF.

This clone was found many times. The chain couples TRBV9 to TRBJ1-1; perhaps TRBD1 as D (5 bases). V was trimmed by 7 bases and J by 0 bases, leaving 7 bases between them. The CDR3 runs 12 residues. Per germline, CDR1 SGDLS and CDR2 YYNGEE. The CDR3 is CASGGLNTEAFF. CDR3 bases: TGTGCCAGCGGGGGACTGAACACTGAAGCTTTCTTT.

There are many counts of this clone. The chain recombines TRBV11-1 with TRBJ1-2; 9 bases align to TRBD1. From germline, CDR1 is SGHAT and CDR2 FQDESV (reference sequence). This CDR3 is built from 16 residues. Trimming at V came to 5 bases and at J to 0 bases, leaving 7 bases not matched to a gene. The CDR3 protein is CASSRSQGAANYGYTF. CDR3 DNA: TGTGCCAGCAGCAGGTCACAGGGGGCAGCTAACTATGGCTACACCTTC.

As to this clone: This may arise from a read error, as a much more abundant clone is one base away. The rearrangement uses TRBV5-4 and TRBJ2-5, with 8 bases that match TRBD2. The CDR3 contains 14 residues. Germline V gene data show CDR1 as SGHNT and CDR2 as YYREEE (reference sequence). The V gene end was trimmed by 4 bases and the J gene end by 5 bases; junction bases not matched to a gene: 7. For the CDR3, the DNA is TGTGCCAGCAGCAGACGTCGGGAGGGGGAGACCCAGTACTTC. Its translation: CASSRRREGETQYF.

This clone was detected many times. V usage is TRBV6-1 and J usage is TRBJ2-7, with D perhaps being TRBD1 or TRBD2 (5 bases each). V lost 6 bases to trimming and J lost 1 base, with 10 bases between them. The CDR3 contains 13 residues. Per the germline V gene, CDR1 is MNHNS and CDR2 is SASEGT. The CDR3 spells CASRGELSYEQYF. For the CDR3, the DNA is TGTGCCAGCAGGGGGGAATTGTCCTACGAGCAGTACTTC.